This TCR beta chain was captured by sequencing in a study of high-grade serous ovarian cancer treatment subgroups. CDR3 length equals 15 residues. V was trimmed by 2 bases and J by 0 bases, leaving 10 bases between them. CDR1 is MGHRA and CDR2 is YSYEKL in the germline V gene. Tumor samples were obtained before definitive surgery or chemotherapy. General study results and limits: Different patients shared almost no repertoire; same-patient tumors shared roughly 0.1 to 0.8.

Libraries were prepared by immunoSEQ multiplex PCR; TCRdb keeps only in-frame clonotypes and omits some of them. The data show about 36,000 clones, 79% seen once. Notes on this clone: Its antigen is not identified.

This TCR derives from a human donor with high-grade serous ovarian cancer. Sequencing input: tumor tissue. J is TRBJ1-1 and V is TRBV4-1; D ambiguous. The CDR3 loop is CASSQPALVNTEAFF. Here the CDR3 DNA reads TGCGCCAGCAGCCAACCGGCGTTGGTGAACACTGAAGCTTTCTTT.